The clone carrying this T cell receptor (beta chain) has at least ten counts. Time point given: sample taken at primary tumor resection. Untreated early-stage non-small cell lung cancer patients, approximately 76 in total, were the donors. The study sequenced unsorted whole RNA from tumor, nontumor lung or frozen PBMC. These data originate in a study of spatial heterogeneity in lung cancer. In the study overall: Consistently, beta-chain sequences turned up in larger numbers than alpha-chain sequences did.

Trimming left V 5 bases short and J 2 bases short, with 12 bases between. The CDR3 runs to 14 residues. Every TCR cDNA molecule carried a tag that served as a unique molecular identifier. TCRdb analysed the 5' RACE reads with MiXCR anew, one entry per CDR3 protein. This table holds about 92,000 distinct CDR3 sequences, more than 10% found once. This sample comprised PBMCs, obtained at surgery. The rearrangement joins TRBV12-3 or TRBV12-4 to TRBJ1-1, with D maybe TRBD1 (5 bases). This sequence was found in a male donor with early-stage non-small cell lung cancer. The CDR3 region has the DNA TGTGCCAGCAGTCCTCAGAGGGGAAACACTGAAGCTTTCTTT. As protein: CASSPQRGNTEAFF.